This T cell receptor (beta chain) emerged from a study of blood T cell repertoires in COVID-19. Original methodology: It was from reference gene primer amplification that nucleated cell counts were estimated. This table comes from immunoSEQ multiplex PCR, and its TCRdb copy is limited to in-frame clones, with some not included. The V and J calls and the clone size are those of that table, but D and trimming were determined from the DNA. The sample records about 350,000 clones, roughly 90% being singletons. The CDR3 spans 16 residues. V lost 4 bases and J lost 6; bases outside the gene matches: 16. CDR1 and CDR2 (germline): SGDLS, YYNGEE. Exposed enrollees encountered a COVID-19 case at some point within 2 weeks before study entry.

What was sequenced was PBMCs or T cells enriched from blood (not recorded which). This chain links TRBV9 with TRBJ2-7; 7 bases map to TRBD1. This receptor was identified in a woman in her 30s who had been exposed to COVID-19. The CDR3 DNA sequence: TGTGCCAGCAGCCTGGGGAGTGACAGGGTTGCGTCCGAGCAGTACTTC. Translation: CASSLGSDRVASEQYF.